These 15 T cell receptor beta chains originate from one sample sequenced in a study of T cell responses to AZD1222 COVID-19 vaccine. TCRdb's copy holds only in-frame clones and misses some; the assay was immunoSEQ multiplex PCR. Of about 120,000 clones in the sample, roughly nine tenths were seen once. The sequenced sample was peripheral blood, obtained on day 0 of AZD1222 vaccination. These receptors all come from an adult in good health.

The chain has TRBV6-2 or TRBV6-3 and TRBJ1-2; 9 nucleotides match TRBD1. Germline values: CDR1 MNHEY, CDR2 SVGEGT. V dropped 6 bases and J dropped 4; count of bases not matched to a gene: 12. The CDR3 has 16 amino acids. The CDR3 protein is CASSSTGTGRIYGYTF. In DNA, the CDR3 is TGTGCCAGCAGCTCCACCGGGACAGGGAGAATCTATGGCTACACCTTC.

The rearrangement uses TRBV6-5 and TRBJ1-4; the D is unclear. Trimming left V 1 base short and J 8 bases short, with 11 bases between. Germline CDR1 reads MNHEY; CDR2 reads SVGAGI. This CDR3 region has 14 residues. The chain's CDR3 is CASSYYGSGEKLFF. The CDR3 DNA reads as TGTGCCAGCAGTTACTACGGGTCGGGGGAAAAACTGTTTTTT.

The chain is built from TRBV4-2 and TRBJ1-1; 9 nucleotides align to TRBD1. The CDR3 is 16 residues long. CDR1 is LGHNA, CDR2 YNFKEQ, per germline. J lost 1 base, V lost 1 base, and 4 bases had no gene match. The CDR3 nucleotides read TGTGCCAGCAGCCAAGGACAGGACAGGGGGAACACTGAAGCTTTCTTT. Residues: CASSQGQDRGNTEAFF.

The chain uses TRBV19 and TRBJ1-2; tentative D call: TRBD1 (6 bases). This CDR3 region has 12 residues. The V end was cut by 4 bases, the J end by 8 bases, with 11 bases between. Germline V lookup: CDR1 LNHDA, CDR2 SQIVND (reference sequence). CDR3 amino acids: CASSTRGVGYTF. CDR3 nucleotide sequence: TGTGCCAGTAGTACCAGGGGTGTAGGCTACACCTTC.

CDR3 region: CASSYGRGQGSGYTF. The CDR3 DNA sequence: TGTGCCAGCAGTTACGGGAGGGGGCAGGGAAGTGGCTACACCTTC. J is TRBJ1-2 and V is TRBV7-8; 7 positions agree with TRBD1. J gave up 7 bases and V 6 bases, and 14 bases lay outside the gene matches. The CDR3 length is 15 residues. Germline CDR1 SGHVS, CDR2 FQNEAQ.

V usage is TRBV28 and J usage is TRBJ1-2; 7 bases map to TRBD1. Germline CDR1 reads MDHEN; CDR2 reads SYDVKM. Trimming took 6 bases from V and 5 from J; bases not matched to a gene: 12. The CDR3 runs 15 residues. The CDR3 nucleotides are TGTGCCAGCAGGCGAGGTACCGGGACAGTTTATGGCTACACCTTC. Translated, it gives CASRRGTGTVYGYTF.

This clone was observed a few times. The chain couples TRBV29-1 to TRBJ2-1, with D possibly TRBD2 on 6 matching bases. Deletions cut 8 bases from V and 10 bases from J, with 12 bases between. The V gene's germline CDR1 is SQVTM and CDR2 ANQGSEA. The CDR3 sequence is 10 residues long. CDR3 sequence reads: CSSRGTEQFF. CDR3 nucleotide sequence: TGCAGCTCACGGGGGACCGAGCAGTTCTTC.

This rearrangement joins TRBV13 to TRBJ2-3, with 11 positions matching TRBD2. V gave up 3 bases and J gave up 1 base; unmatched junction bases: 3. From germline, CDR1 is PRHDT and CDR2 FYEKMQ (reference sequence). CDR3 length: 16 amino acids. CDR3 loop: CASSFLAGGGTDTQYF. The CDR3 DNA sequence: TGTGCCAGCAGCTTTCTAGCGGGGGGCGGCACAGATACGCAGTATTTT. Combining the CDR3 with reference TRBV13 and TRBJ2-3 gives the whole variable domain AAGVIQSPRHLIKEKRETATLKCYPIPRHDTVYWYQQGPGQDPQFLISFYEKMQSDKGSIPDRFSAQQFSDYHSELNMSSLELGDSALYFCASSFLAGGGTDTQYFGPGTRLTVL.

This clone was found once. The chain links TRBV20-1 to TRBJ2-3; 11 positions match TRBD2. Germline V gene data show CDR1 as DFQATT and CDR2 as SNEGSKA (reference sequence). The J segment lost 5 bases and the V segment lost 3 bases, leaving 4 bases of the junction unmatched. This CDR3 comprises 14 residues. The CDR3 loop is CSASSSGGRDTQYF. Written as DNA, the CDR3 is TGCAGTGCTAGTTCTAGCGGGGGGAGAGATACGCAGTATTTT.

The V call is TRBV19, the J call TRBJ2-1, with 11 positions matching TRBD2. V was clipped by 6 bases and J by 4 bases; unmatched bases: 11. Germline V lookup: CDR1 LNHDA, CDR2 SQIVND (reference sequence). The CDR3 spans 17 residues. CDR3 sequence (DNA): TGTGCCAGTAGGAAGGTCGTAGCGGGGGGGCCTTACAATGAGCAGTTCTTC. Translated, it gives CASRKVVAGGPYNEQFF.

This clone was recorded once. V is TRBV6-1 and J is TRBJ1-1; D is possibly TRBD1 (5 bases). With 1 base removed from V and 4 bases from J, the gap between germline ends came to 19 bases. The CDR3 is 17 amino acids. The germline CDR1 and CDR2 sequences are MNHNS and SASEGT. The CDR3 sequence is CASSEGPGSPSGTEAFF. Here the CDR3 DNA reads TGTGCCAGCAGTGAAGGCCCAGGGTCCCCTAGTGGCACTGAAGCTTTCTTT.

CDR3 nucleotide sequence: TGTGCCACCAGTGATGTTTCCGGGACAGCAAAATACAATGAGCAGTTCTTC. It yields the protein CATSDVSGTAKYNEQFF. The chain joins TRBV24-1 to TRBJ2-1; 7 positions agree with TRBD1. The CDR3 contains 17 residues. Trimming removed 3 bases from V and 4 bases from J; junction bases left unmatched: 11. The V gene's germline CDR1 is KGHDR and CDR2 SFDVKD.

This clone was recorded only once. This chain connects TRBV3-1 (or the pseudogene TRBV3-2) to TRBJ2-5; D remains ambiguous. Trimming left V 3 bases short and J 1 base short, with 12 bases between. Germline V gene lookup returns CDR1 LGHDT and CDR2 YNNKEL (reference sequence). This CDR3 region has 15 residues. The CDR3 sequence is CASSHPSDFQETQYF. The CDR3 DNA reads TGTGCCAGCAGCCACCCCTCGGATTTCCAAGAGACCCAGTACTTC.

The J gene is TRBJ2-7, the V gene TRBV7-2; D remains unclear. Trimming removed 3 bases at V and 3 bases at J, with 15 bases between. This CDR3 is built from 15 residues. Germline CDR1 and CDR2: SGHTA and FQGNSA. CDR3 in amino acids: CASSFIGSWVYEQYF. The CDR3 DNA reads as TGTGCCAGCAGCTTTATCGGCAGCTGGGTCTACGAGCAGTACTTC.

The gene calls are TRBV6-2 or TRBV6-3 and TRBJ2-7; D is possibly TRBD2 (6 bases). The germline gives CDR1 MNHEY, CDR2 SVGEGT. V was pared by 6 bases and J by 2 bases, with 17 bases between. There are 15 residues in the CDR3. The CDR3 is CASSPVRERAYEQYF. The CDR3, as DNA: TGTGCCAGCAGCCCCGTAAGGGAGCGGGCCTACGAGCAGTACTTC.